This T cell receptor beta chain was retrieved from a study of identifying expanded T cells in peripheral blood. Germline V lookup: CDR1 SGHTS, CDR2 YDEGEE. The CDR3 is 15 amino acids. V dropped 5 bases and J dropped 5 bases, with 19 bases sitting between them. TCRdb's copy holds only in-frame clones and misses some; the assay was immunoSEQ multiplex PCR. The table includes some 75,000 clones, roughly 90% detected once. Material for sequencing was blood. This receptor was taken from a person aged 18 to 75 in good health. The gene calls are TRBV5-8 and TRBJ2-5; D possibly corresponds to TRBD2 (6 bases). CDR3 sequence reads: CASSQRVAQGETQYF. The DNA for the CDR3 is TGTGCCAGCAGTCAGCGGGTAGCCCAAGGGGAGACCCAGTACTTC.